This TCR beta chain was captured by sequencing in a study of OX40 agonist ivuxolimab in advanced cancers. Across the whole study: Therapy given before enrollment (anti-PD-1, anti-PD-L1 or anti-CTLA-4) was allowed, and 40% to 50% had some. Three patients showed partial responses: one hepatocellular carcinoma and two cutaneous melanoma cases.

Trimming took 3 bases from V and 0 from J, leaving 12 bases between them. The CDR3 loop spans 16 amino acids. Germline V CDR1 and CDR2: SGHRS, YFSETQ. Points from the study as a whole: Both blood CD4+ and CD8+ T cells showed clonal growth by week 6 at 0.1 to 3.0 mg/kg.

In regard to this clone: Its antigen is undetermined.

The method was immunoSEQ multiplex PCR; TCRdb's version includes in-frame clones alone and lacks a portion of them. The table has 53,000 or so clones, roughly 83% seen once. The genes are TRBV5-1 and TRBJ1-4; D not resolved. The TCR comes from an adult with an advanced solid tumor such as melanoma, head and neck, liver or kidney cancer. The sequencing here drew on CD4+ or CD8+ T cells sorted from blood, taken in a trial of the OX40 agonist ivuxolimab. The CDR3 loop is CASSYAGRATNEKLFF. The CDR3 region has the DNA TGCGCCAGCAGCTATGCAGGACGGGCAACTAATGAAAAACTGTTTTTT.